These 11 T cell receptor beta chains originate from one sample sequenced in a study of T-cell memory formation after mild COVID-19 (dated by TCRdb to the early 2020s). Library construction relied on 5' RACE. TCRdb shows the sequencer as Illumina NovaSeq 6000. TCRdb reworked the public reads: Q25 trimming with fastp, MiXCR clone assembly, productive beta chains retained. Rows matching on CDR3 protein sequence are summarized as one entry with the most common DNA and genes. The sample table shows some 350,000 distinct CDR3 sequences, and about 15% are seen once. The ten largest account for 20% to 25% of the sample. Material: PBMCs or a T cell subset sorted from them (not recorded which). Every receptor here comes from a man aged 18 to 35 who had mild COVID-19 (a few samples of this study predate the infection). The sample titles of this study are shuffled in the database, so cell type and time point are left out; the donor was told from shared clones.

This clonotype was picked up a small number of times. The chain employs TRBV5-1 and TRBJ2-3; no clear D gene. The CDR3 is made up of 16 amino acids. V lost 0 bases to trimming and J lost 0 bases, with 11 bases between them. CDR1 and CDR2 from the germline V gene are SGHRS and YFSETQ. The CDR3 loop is CASSLGVGGSTDTQYF. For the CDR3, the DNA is TGCGCCAGCAGCTTGGGGGTTGGCGGTAGCACAGATACGCAGTATTTT.

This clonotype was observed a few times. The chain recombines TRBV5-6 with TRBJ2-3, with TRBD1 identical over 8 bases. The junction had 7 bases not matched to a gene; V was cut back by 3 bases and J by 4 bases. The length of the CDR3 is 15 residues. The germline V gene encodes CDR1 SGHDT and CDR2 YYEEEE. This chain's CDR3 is CASSSGQAFADTQYF. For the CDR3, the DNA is TGTGCCAGCAGCTCGGGACAGGCTTTCGCAGATACGCAGTATTTT.

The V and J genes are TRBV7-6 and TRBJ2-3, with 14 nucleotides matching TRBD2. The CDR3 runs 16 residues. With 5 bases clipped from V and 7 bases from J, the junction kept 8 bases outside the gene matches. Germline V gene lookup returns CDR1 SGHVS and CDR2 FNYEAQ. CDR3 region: CASSPGTSGGPNTQYF. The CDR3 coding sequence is TGTGCCAGCAGCCCCGGGACTAGCGGGGGCCCCAATACGCAGTATTTT.

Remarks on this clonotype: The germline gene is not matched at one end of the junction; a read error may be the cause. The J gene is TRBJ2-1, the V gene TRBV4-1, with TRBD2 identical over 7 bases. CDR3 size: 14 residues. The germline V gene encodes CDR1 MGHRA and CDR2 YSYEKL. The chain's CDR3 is CTSSQVQGGNEQFF. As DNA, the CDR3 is TGCACCAGCAGCCAAGTGCAGGGAGGGAATGAGCAGTTCTTC.

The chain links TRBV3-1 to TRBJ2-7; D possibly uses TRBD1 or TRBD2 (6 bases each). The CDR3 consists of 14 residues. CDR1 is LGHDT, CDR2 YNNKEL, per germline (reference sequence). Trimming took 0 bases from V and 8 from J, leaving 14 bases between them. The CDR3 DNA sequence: TGTGCCAGCAGCCAAGATCATCAGGGGACTCAGCAGTACTTC. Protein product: CASSQDHQGTQQYF.

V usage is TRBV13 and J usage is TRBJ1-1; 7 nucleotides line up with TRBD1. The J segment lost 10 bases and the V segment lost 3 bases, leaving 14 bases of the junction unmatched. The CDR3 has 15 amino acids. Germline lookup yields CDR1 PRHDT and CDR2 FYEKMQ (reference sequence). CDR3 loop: CASSFRPGGWVGAFF. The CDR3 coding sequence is TGTGCCAGCAGCTTTCGTCCAGGGGGTTGGGTTGGAGCTTTCTTT.

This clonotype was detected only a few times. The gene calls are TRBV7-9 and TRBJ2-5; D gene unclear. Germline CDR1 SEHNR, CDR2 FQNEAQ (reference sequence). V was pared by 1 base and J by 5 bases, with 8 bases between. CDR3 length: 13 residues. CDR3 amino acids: CASSLDGYETQYF. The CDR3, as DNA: TGTGCCAGCAGCTTAGACGGCTATGAGACCCAGTACTTC.

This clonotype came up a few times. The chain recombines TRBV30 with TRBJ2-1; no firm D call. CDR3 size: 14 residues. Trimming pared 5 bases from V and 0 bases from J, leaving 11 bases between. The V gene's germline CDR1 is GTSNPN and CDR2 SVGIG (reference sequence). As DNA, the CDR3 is TGTGCCTGGGGACGATACAGCTCCTACAATGAGCAGTTCTTC. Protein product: CAWGRYSSYNEQFF.

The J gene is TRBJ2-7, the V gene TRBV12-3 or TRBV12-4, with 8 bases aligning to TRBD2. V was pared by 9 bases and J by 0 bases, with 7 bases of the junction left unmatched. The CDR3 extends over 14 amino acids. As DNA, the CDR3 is TGTGCCAGTTCCCCGGGACTAGGCTCCTACGAGCAGTACTTC. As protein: CASSPGLGSYEQYF.

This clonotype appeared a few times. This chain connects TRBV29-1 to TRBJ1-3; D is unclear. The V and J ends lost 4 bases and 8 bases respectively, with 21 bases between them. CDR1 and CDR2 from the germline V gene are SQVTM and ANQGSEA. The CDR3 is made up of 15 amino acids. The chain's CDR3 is CSVVTSQSSGDTIYF. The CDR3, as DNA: TGCAGCGTTGTAACCTCACAGAGCTCGGGCGACACCATATATTTT.

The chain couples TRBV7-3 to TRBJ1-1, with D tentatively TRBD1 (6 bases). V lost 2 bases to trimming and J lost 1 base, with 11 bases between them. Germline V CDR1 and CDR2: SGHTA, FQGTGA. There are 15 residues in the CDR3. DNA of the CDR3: TGTGCCAGCAGCTTAGTTCCAGGGGAGAACACTGAAGCTTTCTTT. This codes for CASSLVPGENTEAFF.